This entry lists 10 T cell receptor beta chains sequenced from one sample in a study of T-cell reconstitution after alpha-beta-depleted transplantation in children. For TCRbeta, the library was prepared with unique molecular identifiers. TCRdb fed the PCR reads into MiXCR, producing one record per CDR3 protein. This table has 300,000 to 400,000 distinct CDR3 sequences, roughly 21% appearing once. Sequences were derived from PBMCs, mostly from graft donor cells, sampled 180 days after TCRalphabeta/CD19-depleted stem cell transplant. These receptors came from a male patient aged 10 to 17 who had a stem cell transplant for acute lymphoblastic leukemia, so the T cells may come from the graft donor.

The V gene is TRBV14, the J gene TRBJ2-1; 8 nucleotides align to TRBD1. V lost 4 bases, J lost 3 bases, and 8 bases stayed unmatched. From germline, CDR1 is SGHDN and CDR2 FVKESK. This CDR3 region has 16 residues. Here the CDR3 DNA reads TGTGCCAGCAGCCGACACCGGGACAGGAGCTACAATGAGCAGTTCTTC. Amino acid sequence: CASSRHRDRSYNEQFF.

This clonotype occurred a few times. The chain is built from TRBV11-2 and TRBJ1-1; possible D gene TRBD1, 6 bases. Trimming shortened V by 5 bases and J by 1 base, and 14 bases separated the two germline ends. Germline V gene data show CDR1 as SGHAT and CDR2 as FQNNGV. There are 15 residues in the CDR3. Here the CDR3 reads CASSQGGGRNTEAFF. As DNA, the CDR3 is TGTGCCAGCAGCCAGGGCGGGGGCAGGAACACTGAAGCTTTCTTT.

This clonotype was detected only a few times. Here the CDR3 reads CAISDPSWAVNTEAFF. The CDR3 coding sequence is TGTGCCATCAGTGACCCCAGTTGGGCAGTCAACACTGAAGCTTTCTTT. V is TRBV10-3 and J is TRBJ1-1; D is ambiguous. CDR1 is ENHRY and CDR2 is SYGVKD in the germline V gene. V lost 3 bases and J 2 bases, leaving 16 bases between the germline ends. This CDR3 is built from 16 residues.

This chain uses TRBV7-8 with TRBJ2-4, with 14 positions matching TRBD2. With V trimmed by 5 bases and J by 7 bases, 4 bases remained unmatched. This CDR3 is built from 15 residues. Germline lookup yields CDR1 SGHVS and CDR2 FQNEAQ. CDR3 in amino acids: CASSRLAGGPNIQYF. CDR3 DNA: TGTGCCAGCAGCAGACTAGCGGGAGGGCCCAACATTCAGTACTTC.

This clonotype was picked up a small number of times. The rearrangement joins TRBV29-1 to TRBJ2-6, with unresolved D. Trimming removed 7 bases from V and 0 bases from J, with 10 bases in between. Germline V gene sequence: CDR1 SQVTM, CDR2 ANQGSEA. This CDR3 spans 14 amino acids. The DNA for the CDR3 is TGCAGCGCCACAAGCTCCTCTGGGGCCAACGTCCTGACTTTC. It translates to CSATSSSGANVLTF.

This clonotype was seen a handful of times. The rearrangement uses TRBV9 and TRBJ2-7; 7 positions match TRBD2. This CDR3 is 15 amino acids long. Germline V CDR1 and CDR2: SGDLS, YYNGEE. Trimming took 3 bases from V and 2 from J; bases not matched to a gene: 8. In DNA, the CDR3 is TGTGCCAGCAGCGCCGTAGCGGGCCTCCCCTACGAGCAGTACTTC. This translates into CASSAVAGLPYEQYF.

This clonotype occurred once. The gene calls are TRBV20-1 and TRBJ2-7; 7 bases agree with TRBD1. This CDR3 has 15 residues. The V gene's germline CDR1 is DFQATT and CDR2 SNEGSKA (reference sequence). V trimming: 6 bases; J trimming: 2 bases; junction bases outside the gene matches: 13. The CDR3 DNA is TGCAGTGCCTACAACCCGGGACAGACGACCTACGAGCAGTACTTC. It specifies CSAYNPGQTTYEQYF.

V gene TRBV12-3 or TRBV12-4 combines with J gene TRBJ2-1, with D perhaps TRBD2 (5 bases). The length of the CDR3 is 15 residues. Trimming cost V 7 bases and J 6 bases, with 19 bases left between them. CDR3 sequence: CASTLSGPAVNEQFF. CDR3 DNA: TGTGCCAGCACCTTGAGCGGCCCGGCGGTCAATGAGCAGTTCTTC.

The V gene is TRBV7-8, the J gene TRBJ2-3; unclear D gene. This CDR3 region has 13 residues. Per germline, CDR1 SGHVS and CDR2 FQNEAQ. The V end lost 1 base, the J end lost 8 bases, and 10 bases lay between the germline ends. CDR3 DNA: TGTGCCAGCAGCTTAGGGACCCCCGGTACGCAGTATTTT. Translated: CASSLGTPGTQYF.

The chain has TRBV27 and TRBJ2-1, with D uncertain. The V gene's germline CDR1 is MNHEY and CDR2 SMNVEV (reference sequence). Trimming cost V 3 bases and J 8 bases, with 14 bases left between them. The CDR3 loop spans 14 amino acids. CDR3: CASSFRAEPDEQFF. The CDR3 coding sequence is TGTGCCAGCAGTTTCAGAGCTGAGCCGGATGAGCAGTTCTTC.